These 30 T cell receptor beta chains share one sample of origin, sequenced in a study of T-cell memory formation after mild COVID-19. Each CDR3 protein gets one entry after TCRdb re-called the 5' RACE reads with MiXCR. This sample has about 290,000 distinct CDR3 sequences, with about 16% found just once. The sequenced sample was PBMCs or a T cell subset sorted from them (not recorded which). The source is a young man who had mild COVID-19 (a few samples of this study predate the infection). Cell type and time point are not known.

The chain links TRBV11-3 to TRBJ2-2; D is unclear. Germline V lookup: CDR1 SGHNT, CDR2 YENEEA. Trimming left V 5 bases short and J 4 bases short, with 8 bases between. This CDR3 comprises 13 residues. DNA for the CDR3: TGTGCCAGCAGCCCCGATTCCACCGGGGAGCTGTTTTTT. Its translation is CASSPDSTGELFF.

This clonotype showed up just a few times. The chain recombines TRBV7-9 with TRBJ2-7, with unresolved D. The CDR3 has 12 residues. Germline CDR1 is SEHNR and CDR2 is FQNEAQ (reference sequence). The ends were cut back, 9 bases at V and 0 bases at J, with 9 bases in the middle. The CDR3 protein is CASGPSSYEQYF. The CDR3 bases are TGTGCCAGTGGACCGAGCTCCTACGAGCAGTACTTC.

The chain has TRBV5-1 and TRBJ1-6, with D possibly matching TRBD1 (6 bases). The V gene lost 5 bases and the J gene lost 7 bases, with 19 bases spanning the gap. CDR3 length: 16 amino acids. The V gene's germline CDR1 is SGHRS and CDR2 YFSETQ. In nucleotides, the CDR3 is TGCGCCAGCAGTCCAGGGGCGGGGGGCGCAAATTCACCCCTCCACTTT. This encodes CASSPGAGGANSPLHF.

The CDR3 DNA reads TGTGCCAGCAGTGACTTTGGGGGCCAAGACGAGCAGTACTTC. It encodes CASSDFGGQDEQYF. The chain combines TRBV6-2 or TRBV6-3 with TRBJ2-7, with D perhaps matching TRBD1 (6 bases). V lost 5 bases and J 5 bases, leaving 16 bases between the germline ends. CDR3 length equals 14 residues. Germline CDR1 MNHEY, CDR2 SVGEGT.

The rearrangement links TRBV5-1 to TRBJ1-1; weak D call: TRBD1 (5 bases). The CDR3 loop spans 13 amino acids. The V gene's germline CDR1 is SGHRS and CDR2 YFSETQ. The V and J ends lost 2 bases and 4 bases respectively, with 9 bases between them. The CDR3 DNA reads TGCGCCAGCAGCTTTGCGGGGCTCACTGAAGCTTTCTTT. This sequence encodes CASSFAGLTEAFF.

This clonotype occurred a few times. The chain joins TRBV12-3 or TRBV12-4 to TRBJ2-1; TRBD1 matches at 7 bases. Unmatched junction bases numbered 17, after V lost 6 bases and J lost 0 bases. There are 19 residues in the CDR3. CDR3 protein: CASSPAGTDILLSYNEQFF. The CDR3 coding sequence is TGTGCCAGCAGCCCCGCCGGGACAGATATACTACTCTCCTACAATGAGCAGTTCTTC.

The table lists this clonotype with a few counts. The V call is TRBV11-2, the J call TRBJ2-1; the D gene is possibly TRBD1 (6 bases). Trimming cost V 5 bases and J 3 bases, with 11 bases left between them. Germline CDR1 is SGHAT and CDR2 is FQNNGV. The CDR3 runs 14 residues. In nucleotides, the CDR3 is TGTGCCAGCAGCACGATCAGGGGCTACAATGAGCAGTTCTTC. Its translation is CASSTIRGYNEQFF.

The CDR3 DNA reads TGTGCCAGCAGATTTCGACAGGATCATAATTACGAGCAGTACGTC. Its protein product is CASRFRQDHNYEQYV. The rearrangement uses TRBV6-5 and TRBJ2-7; tentatively, D is TRBD1 (6 bases). The CDR3 has 15 amino acids. The ends were cut back, 6 bases at V and 4 bases at J, with 19 bases in the middle. Germline values: CDR1 MNHEY, CDR2 SVGAGI.

This clonotype came up a few times. CDR3 coding DNA: TGCAGCGTTGTACAGGGGGATGCCTACGAGCAGTACTTC. It codes for CSVVQGDAYEQYF. The V call is TRBV29-1, the J call TRBJ2-7; 8 positions match TRBD1. The CDR3 loop spans 13 amino acids. With 4 bases clipped from V and 2 bases from J, the junction kept 4 bases outside the gene matches. Germline CDR1 is SQVTM and CDR2 is ANQGSEA.

The chain recombines TRBV5-1 with TRBJ2-5; 8 bases fit TRBD1. There are 16 residues in the CDR3. V was clipped by 4 bases and J by 2 bases; unmatched bases: 10. Germline CDR1 SGHRS, CDR2 YFSETQ. The CDR3 sequence is CASSLSHRGRQETQYF. The CDR3 DNA reads as TGCGCCAGCAGCCTCAGTCACAGGGGGAGGCAAGAGACCCAGTACTTC.

The gene calls are TRBV4-1 and TRBJ2-2, with D possibly being TRBD2 (7 bases). The ends were cut back, 6 bases at V and 2 bases at J, with 22 bases in the middle. Germline loops: CDR1 MGHRA, CDR2 YSYEKL. This CDR3 is 18 amino acids long. The CDR3 region is CASSLRQRGGLNTGELFF. The CDR3, as DNA: TGCGCCAGCAGTCTACGACAAAGGGGGGGACTAAACACCGGGGAGCTGTTTTTT.

This rearrangement joins TRBV24-1 to TRBJ2-5, with 14 bases identical to TRBD2. Germline assignment: CDR1 KGHDR and CDR2 SFDVKD. The length of the CDR3 is 15 residues. J was trimmed by 4 bases and V by 3 bases; bases with no gene match: 0. CDR3 sequence (DNA): TGTGCCACCAGTGATGGGACTAGCGGGGGAGAGACCCAGTACTTC. Its translation: CATSDGTSGGETQYF.

The chain joins TRBV4-1 to TRBJ1-2; D not certain. Germline V gene data show CDR1 as MGHRA and CDR2 as YSYEKL. This CDR3 contains 15 residues. Trimming pared 0 bases from V and 0 bases from J, leaving 8 bases between. The CDR3 bases are TGCGCCAGCAGCCAAGACTCTACGTCTAACTATGGCTACACCTTC. This codes for CASSQDSTSNYGYTF.

The CDR3 region is CATTLDRLTDTQYF. CDR3 sequence (DNA): TGTGCAACCACACTAGACAGACTCACAGATACGCAGTATTTT. This rearrangement joins TRBV5-6 to TRBJ2-3; D is perhaps TRBD1 or TRBD2 (5 bases each). Per the germline V gene, CDR1 is SGHDT and CDR2 is YYEEEE. The CDR3 has 14 residues.

The V gene is TRBV7-9, the J gene TRBJ2-7; D gene uncertain. Germline-derived CDR1 and CDR2 are SEHNR and FQNEAQ (reference sequence). There are 13 residues in the CDR3. Trimming cost V 4 bases and J 5 bases, with 12 bases left between them. The CDR3 sequence is CASSSPASNEQYV. The CDR3 DNA reads TGTGCCAGCAGCTCGCCAGCGTCCAACGAGCAGTACGTC.

This clonotype was seen only a few times. This chain links TRBV25-1 with TRBJ2-4; D remains unclear. V lost 11 bases, J lost 1 base, and 6 bases lay in between. This CDR3 region has 11 residues. CDR1 is MGHDK, CDR2 SYGVNS, per germline. CDR3 in amino acids: CASTAKNIQYF. The CDR3 DNA sequence: TGTGCCTCGACCGCCAAAAACATTCAGTACTTC.

The table lists this clonotype with a few counts. Its ends do not fully match the called genes, so a read error is possible. The rearrangement uses TRBV6-5 and TRBJ2-1; D unclear. Germline V lookup: CDR1 MNHEY, CDR2 SVGAGI. The CDR3 is 13 amino acids. CDR3: CASSYGNGNGQFF. In DNA, the CDR3 is TGTGCCAGCAGTTACGGTAACGGCAATGGGCAGTTCTTC.

The CDR3 region is CASSKDRSEQYF. CDR3 sequence (DNA): TGTGCCAGCAGTAAGGACAGGTCCGAGCAGTACTTC. The chain has TRBV12-3 or TRBV12-4 and TRBJ2-7; 7 bases are shared with TRBD1. The CDR3 sequence is 12 residues long. V trimming: 5 bases; J trimming: 6 bases; junction bases outside the gene matches: 4.

This clonotype was detected ten times or more. The chain couples TRBV2 to TRBJ1-6, with 8 positions matching TRBD1. Germline V gives CDR1 SNHLY, CDR2 FYNNEI. The CDR3 is 12 residues long. The ends lost 6 bases at V and 10 bases at J; junction bases unmatched: 2. The CDR3, as DNA: TGTGCCAGCAGAGGGACAGGATCACCCCTCCACTTT. Amino acids: CASRGTGSPLHF.

The chain recombines TRBV5-1 with TRBJ2-7; 8 positions agree with TRBD2. The CDR3 totals 14 residues. V trimming: 2 bases; J trimming: 3 bases; junction bases outside the gene matches: 4. Germline CDR1 reads SGHRS; CDR2 reads YFSETQ. CDR3 bases: TGCGCCAGCAGCTTCCCGGGGGGGCTCTACGAGCAGTACTTC. This gives the protein CASSFPGGLYEQYF. The full variable domain, completed using reference TRBV5-1 and TRBJ2-7, is KAGVTQTPRYLIKTRGQQVTLSCSPISGHRSVSWYQQTPGQGLQFLFEYFSETQRNKGNFPGRFSGRQFSNSRSEMNVSTLELGDSALYLCASSFPGGLYEQYFGPGTRLTVT.

The chain combines TRBV7-2 with TRBJ2-1; 9 nucleotides agree with TRBD2. CDR3 length equals 15 residues. The V gene's germline CDR1 is SGHTA and CDR2 FQGNSA. With 1 base clipped from V and 5 bases from J, the junction kept 3 bases outside the gene matches. The CDR3, as DNA: TGTGCCAGCAGCTTAGAGGCTAGCGGGGACAATGAGCAGTTCTTC. This gives the protein CASSLEASGDNEQFF.

This clonotype came up a few times. The genes are TRBV5-1 and TRBJ1-2; tentative D call: TRBD1 (5 bases). This CDR3 has 12 amino acids. V gave up 3 bases and J gave up 9 bases, with 12 bases separating them. Germline CDR1 SGHRS, CDR2 YFSETQ. CDR3 amino acids: CASSYGTNRYTF. The CDR3 nucleotides read TGCGCCAGCAGCTACGGGACCAATCGCTACACCTTC.

The chain employs TRBV27 and TRBJ2-2; 7 positions match TRBD1. Germline assignment: CDR1 MNHEY and CDR2 SMNVEV (reference sequence). This CDR3 has 14 amino acids. V lost 5 bases to trimming and J lost 6 bases; unmatched junction nucleotides: 6. CDR3 amino acids: CASSTPTGPGELFF. CDR3 bases: TGTGCCAGCAGTACACCGACAGGGCCCGGGGAGCTGTTTTTT.

This CDR3 is CASRFSGGAMDEQFF. The CDR3 coding sequence is TGTGCCAGCAGATTTAGCGGGGGGGCCATGGATGAGCAGTTCTTC. The chain joins TRBV5-4 to TRBJ2-1; 11 bases align to TRBD2. The CDR3 runs 15 residues. The germline V gene has CDR1 SGHNT and CDR2 YYREEE (reference sequence). With V trimmed by 5 bases and J by 8 bases, 9 bases remained unmatched. Full variable domain (missing parts from reference TRBV5-4 and TRBJ2-1): ETGVTQSPTHLIKTRGQQVTLRCSSQSGHNTVSWYQQALGQGPQFIFQYYREEENGRGNFPPRFSGLQFPNYSSELNVNALELDDSALYLCASRFSGGAMDEQFFGPGTRLTVL.

This clonotype showed up just a few times. The J gene is TRBJ1-3, the V gene TRBV10-1; no firm D call. Looked up from germline, CDR1 is WNHNN and CDR2 is SYGVQD (reference sequence). Trimming left V 5 bases short and J 0 bases short, with 11 bases between. CDR3 length: 15 residues. The CDR3 DNA follows: TGCGCCAGCAGTCCCGGGCCGAGCTCTGGAAACACCATATATTTT. Amino acid sequence: CASSPGPSSGNTIYF.

The V gene is TRBV30, the J gene TRBJ2-3; no clear D. Trimming took 0 bases from V and 0 from J, leaving 10 bases between them. Germline lookup yields CDR1 GTSNPN and CDR2 SVGIG (reference sequence). The CDR3 covers 15 residues. For the CDR3, the DNA is TGTGCCTGGAGTGTTGGGGTGAGGAGCACAGATACGCAGTATTTT. The encoded protein is CAWSVGVRSTDTQYF.

V is TRBV7-3 and J is TRBJ2-1; 7 positions agree with TRBD2. The CDR3 has 12 amino acids. Germline CDR1 SGHTA, CDR2 FQGTGA. J lost 8 bases, V lost 5 bases, and 3 bases had no gene match. CDR3 region: CASSRGGDEQFF. The CDR3 DNA sequence: TGTGCCAGCAGCCGTGGGGGGGATGAGCAGTTCTTC.

V gene TRBV28 combines with J gene TRBJ2-7; D is uncertain. Trimming removed 6 bases from V and 5 bases from J, with 8 bases in between. Germline V lookup: CDR1 MDHEN, CDR2 SYDVKM. This CDR3 region has 11 residues. The CDR3 coding sequence is TGTGCCAGCAGGAATATGGACGAGCAGTACGTC. Its protein is CASRNMDEQYV.

V usage is TRBV28 and J usage is TRBJ2-1; 11 bases map to TRBD1. Germline V gene sequence: CDR1 MDHEN, CDR2 SYDVKM. V shed 7 bases and J 2 bases; nucleotides not matched to a gene: 4. CDR3 length equals 15 residues. The CDR3 DNA follows: TGTGCCAGCAAGGACAGGGGGCGTACCTACAATGAGCAGTTCTTC. This gives the protein CASKDRGRTYNEQFF.

In this sample, this clonotype turned up a few times. The chain combines TRBV5-1 with TRBJ2-7; perhaps TRBD1 as D (5 bases). The germline V gene encodes CDR1 SGHRS and CDR2 YFSETQ. The ends were cut back, 1 base at V and 6 bases at J, with 14 bases in the middle. This CDR3 has 14 amino acids. The CDR3 nucleotides are TGCGCCAGCAGCTTGTTTGGTCAGGGTAGCGAGCAGTACGTC. This codes for CASSLFGQGSEQYV.